The present T cell receptor (beta chain) was sequenced within a study of post-analysis software for immune sequencing data. Libraries were made from TCR beta cDNA, and they carried unique molecular identifiers. TCRdb called the PCR reads again in MiXCR, with one record for every CDR3 protein. The data hold over 700,000 distinct CDR3 sequences, with roughly 27% observed a single time. This clonotype was counted at least ten times. The sample consisted of blood. The receptor's source is a girl between 5 and 17 years old with multiple sclerosis.

This chain's CDR3 is CASSLGAGGSGANVLTF. The CDR3 region has the DNA TGTGCCAGCAGTTTAGGGGCAGGGGGCTCTGGGGCCAACGTCCTGACTTTC. The chain links TRBV27 to TRBJ2-6; 7 bases are shared with TRBD1. The CDR3 spans 17 residues. Per the germline V gene, CDR1 is MNHEY and CDR2 is SMNVEV (reference sequence). The junction had 4 bases not matched to a gene; V was cut back by 2 bases and J by 0 bases. The variable domain in full, completed from reference TRBV27 and TRBJ2-6, reads EAQVTQNPRYLITVTGKKLTVTCSQNMNHEYMSWYRQDPGLGLRQIYYSMNVEVTDKGDVPEGYKVSRKEKRNFPLILESPSPNQTSLYFCASSLGAGGSGANVLTFGAGSRLTVL.